The rows below give T cell receptor beta chains drawn from one sample of a study of control samples from healthy donors and cancer patients. The protocol was immunoSEQ multiplex PCR, while the TCRdb copy is restricted to in-frame clones and leaves out a portion. Among 85,000 to 100,000 clones listed, more than 80% were seen once. Sequencing was done on a sample of blood. The receptors derive from a man between 18 and 29 years old in good health. Both conserved end residues are part of each CDR3. The D gene is left open where the match is weak. Where a row states a size, it is once, few, many or the class of an expanded clone; other rows omit it.

V gene: TRBV19; clone size: -; J gene: TRBJ2-1; D gene: -; CDR3 protein: CASLGGASYNEQFF; CDR3 DNA: TGTGCCTCGCTAGGCGGGGCTTCCTACAATGAGCAGTTCTTC
V gene: TRBV9; clone size: -; J gene: TRBJ2-1; D gene: TRBD2; CDR3 protein: CASSVGGSGMLEQFF; CDR3 DNA: TGTGCCAGCAGCGTAGGGGGTAGCGGGATGCTTGAGCAGTTCTTC
V gene: TRBV6-1; clone size: -; J gene: TRBJ2-2; D gene: TRBD2; CDR3 protein: CASSELKGLAVGELFF; CDR3 DNA: TGTGCCAGCAGCGAATTGAAGGGACTAGCGGTCGGGGAGCTGTTTTTT
V gene: TRBV6-5; clone size: -; J gene: TRBJ1-6; D gene: TRBD1; CDR3 protein: CASSYSLRTGESPLHF; CDR3 DNA: TGTGCCAGCAGTTACTCGCTTAGGACAGGGGAGAGCCCCCTCCACTTT
V gene: TRBV7-2; clone size: once; J gene: TRBJ2-7; D gene: TRBD1; CDR3 protein: CASSPKVRDRGYEQYF; CDR3 DNA: TGTGCCAGCAGCCCAAAAGTCCGGGACAGGGGCTACGAGCAGTACTTC
V gene: TRBV20-1; clone size: -; J gene: TRBJ1-2; D gene: -; CDR3 protein: CSVDGYTF; CDR3 DNA: TGCAGTGTAGACGGCTACACCTTC
V gene: TRBV9; clone size: once; J gene: TRBJ1-1; D gene: -; CDR3 protein: CASSVDLNTEAFF; CDR3 DNA: TGTGCCAGCAGCGTAGATTTGAACACTGAAGCTTTCTTT
V gene: TRBV12-5; clone size: -; J gene: TRBJ1-2; D gene: -; CDR3 protein: CASGFGGYGYTF; CDR3 DNA: TGTGCTAGTGGTTTCGGGGGCTATGGCTACACCTTC
V gene: TRBV4-1; clone size: once; J gene: TRBJ2-3; D gene: TRBD2; CDR3 protein: CASSQSTGGRADTQYF; CDR3 DNA: TGCGCCAGCAGCCAATCAACGGGGGGGAGGGCAGATACGCAGTATTTT
V gene: TRBV19; clone size: few; J gene: TRBJ1-4; D gene: -; CDR3 protein: CASGRGHRRGNNEKLFF; CDR3 DNA: TGTGCCAGTGGCCGGGGCCATCGCCGCGGAAATAATGAAAAACTGTTTTTT
V gene: TRBV6-2/TRBV6-3; clone size: -; J gene: TRBJ1-1; D gene: -; CDR3 protein: CASSLGHSMRTEAFF; CDR3 DNA: TGTGCCAGCAGTTTAGGACACTCGATGAGGACTGAAGCTTTCTTT
V gene: TRBV4-1; clone size: -; J gene: TRBJ2-7; D gene: TRBD2; CDR3 protein: CASSHREGTSSREQYF; CDR3 DNA: TGCGCCAGCAGCCACCGGGAGGGGACTAGCAGCCGCGAGCAGTACTTC
V gene: TRBV7-9; clone size: -; J gene: TRBJ2-7; D gene: -; CDR3 protein: CASSLDAYEQYF; CDR3 DNA: TGTGCCAGCAGCTTAGACGCCTACGAGCAGTACTTC
V gene: TRBV5-6; clone size: -; J gene: TRBJ2-7; D gene: TRBD1; CDR3 protein: CASSLTGQTYEQYF; CDR3 DNA: TGTGCCAGCAGCTTGACGGGACAGACCTACGAGCAGTACTTC
V gene: TRBV12-5; clone size: -; J gene: TRBJ1-4; D gene: -; CDR3 protein: CASGSPWGSEEKLFF; CDR3 DNA: TGTGCTAGTGGTTCCCCCTGGGGGTCGGAAGAAAAACTGTTTTTT
V gene: TRBV6-6; clone size: -; J gene: TRBJ1-1; D gene: -; CDR3 protein: CASSYVAGNTEAFF; CDR3 DNA: TGTGCCAGCAGTTACGTCGCGGGGAACACTGAAGCTTTCTTT
V gene: TRBV9; clone size: once; J gene: TRBJ2-7; D gene: TRBD2; CDR3 protein: CASSGGLAGHEQYF; CDR3 DNA: TGTGCCAGCAGCGGAGGACTAGCGGGACACGAGCAGTACTTC
V gene: TRBV7-9; clone size: -; J gene: TRBJ2-1; D gene: -; CDR3 protein: CASSPALARAYNEQFF; CDR3 DNA: TGTGCCAGCAGCCCGGCGCTAGCGCGAGCATACAATGAGCAGTTCTTC
V gene: TRBV6-5; clone size: -; J gene: TRBJ1-6; D gene: -; CDR3 protein: CASSYGSDGNSPLHF; CDR3 DNA: TGTGCCAGCAGTTACGGATCGGATGGGAATTCACCCCTCCACTTT
V gene: TRBV2; clone size: -; J gene: TRBJ1-2; D gene: -; CDR3 protein: CASSGSEEGYTF; CDR3 DNA: TGTGCCAGCAGTGGAAGTGAGGAGGGCTACACCTTC
V gene: TRBV14; clone size: -; J gene: TRBJ2-7; D gene: TRBD2; CDR3 protein: CASTWTSGAYEQYF; CDR3 DNA: TGTGCCAGCACCTGGACTAGCGGAGCCTACGAGCAGTACTTC
V gene: TRBV7-2; clone size: -; J gene: TRBJ1-1; D gene: -; CDR3 protein: CASSPPRPMNTEAFF; CDR3 DNA: TGTGCCAGCAGCCCCCCTCGACCTATGAACACTGAAGCTTTCTTT
V gene: TRBV6-5; clone size: once; J gene: TRBJ1-5; D gene: TRBD1; CDR3 protein: CASRRQGGSNQPQHF; CDR3 DNA: TGTGCCAGCAGGCGACAGGGCGGTAGCAATCAGCCCCAGCATTTT
V gene: TRBV6-5; clone size: -; J gene: TRBJ1-5; D gene: TRBD1; CDR3 protein: CASSGTGGSNQPQHF; CDR3 DNA: TGTGCCTCCTCTGGCACAGGGGGTAGTAATCAGCCCCAGCATTTT
V gene: TRBV29-1; clone size: -; J gene: TRBJ1-2; D gene: -; CDR3 protein: CSVILGLYGYTF; CDR3 DNA: TGCAGCGTTATCTTGGGTTTGTATGGCTACACCTTC
V gene: TRBV7-2; clone size: -; J gene: TRBJ2-2; D gene: TRBD2; CDR3 protein: CASSSSGLAAGELFF; CDR3 DNA: TGTGCCAGCAGTTCTAGCGGACTAGCAGCCGGGGAGCTGTTTTTT
V gene: TRBV11-2; clone size: -; J gene: TRBJ1-2; D gene: -; CDR3 protein: CASSLGATALNYGYTF; CDR3 DNA: TGTGCCAGCAGCTTAGGGGCGACAGCGCTTAACTATGGCTACACCTTC
V gene: TRBV10-1; clone size: -; J gene: TRBJ1-1; D gene: -; CDR3 protein: CASSESGRGTEAFF; CDR3 DNA: TGCGCCAGCAGTGAGTCTGGTAGGGGCACTGAAGCTTTCTTT
V gene: TRBV7-9; clone size: -; J gene: TRBJ1-1; D gene: -; CDR3 protein: CASSSQGFLINTEAFF; CDR3 DNA: TGTGCCAGCAGTTCCCAGGGGTTCCTTATTAACACTGAAGCTTTCTTT